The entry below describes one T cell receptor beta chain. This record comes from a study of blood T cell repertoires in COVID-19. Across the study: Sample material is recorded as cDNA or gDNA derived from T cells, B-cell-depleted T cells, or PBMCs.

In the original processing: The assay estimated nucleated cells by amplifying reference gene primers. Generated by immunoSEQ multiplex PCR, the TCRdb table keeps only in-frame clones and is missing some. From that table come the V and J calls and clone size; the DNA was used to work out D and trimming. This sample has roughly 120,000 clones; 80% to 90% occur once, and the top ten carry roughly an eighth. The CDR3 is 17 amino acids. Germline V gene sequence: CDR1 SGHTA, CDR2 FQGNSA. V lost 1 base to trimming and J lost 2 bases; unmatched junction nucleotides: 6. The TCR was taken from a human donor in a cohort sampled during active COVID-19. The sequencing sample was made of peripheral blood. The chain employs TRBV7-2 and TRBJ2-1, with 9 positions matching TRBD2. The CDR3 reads CASSLGAAGGTYNEQFF. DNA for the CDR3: TGTGCCAGCAGCTTAGGGGCAGCGGGGGGAACCTACAATGAGCAGTTCTTC.